What follows describes a single T cell receptor (beta chain). The antigen it binds to is not known. Qualities for individual bases were not recorded, and no much larger clone is one base off. The data stem from a study of shared clonotypes between healthy human individuals (dated by TCRdb to 2020 to 2021). Notes on the research overall: A few men and a couple of women, aged 18 to 49 years, made up the cohort. Different laboratories and diverse techniques were used to prepare libraries and sequence TCR repertoires, to increase sequencing depth and limit assay-specific biases. Leukapheresis yielded between about 0.85 and 10 billion PBMCs per donor. Blood TCR repertoires of roughly five healthy adults were deeply sequenced to estimate repertoire size and the extent of clonotype sharing between individuals. Per donor, three plates each were used for CD4 naive and CD4 memory, two for CD8 naive, and one for CD8 memory. Results the study describes overall, beyond this receptor: Naive subsets generally had larger estimated clonotype richness than memory subsets. Compared with non-shared clonotypes, the clonotypes found in all four sorted-subset donors had higher generation probabilities. The genetic and exposure-history diversity represented was limited by the small number of donors. Sharing across four donors was observed for about 4.8% of naive CD4, 3% to 3.5% of naive CD8, about 2.3% of memory CD4, and around 0.44% of memory CD8 clonotypes. Even with the large sequencing depth, rarefaction of the sorted-subset datasets indicated that sequencing was incomplete. Pairwise subsampling indicated that sequencing depth was expected to affect the degree of clonotype sharing among donors. Sampling was limited to blood, and TCR repertoires in tissue likely differ from TCR repertoires in blood.

Donors were healthy HIV-negative adults with no recently reported acute infections or vaccinations. Every donor was a Caucasian adult living in Nashville, Tennessee, USA. CD4+ T cells were enriched by magnetic negative selection, after which naive cells were positively selected on CD45RA and the negative fraction was taken as the memory subset. Blood was collected by leukapheresis, and PBMCs were isolated by Ficoll-Histopaque density gradient centrifugation and then cryopreserved in liquid nitrogen vapor phase. Analytical flow cytometry was used to check the purity and quantity of every magnetically sorted T cell population. From each sorted fraction, genomic DNA was isolated and quantified by UV absorbance on a Nanodrop 2000c. Per the germline V gene, KGHSH is the CDR1 and LQKENI is the CDR2. V loses 3 bases, J loses 1 base, and the germline ends lie 12 bases apart. The CDR3 starts with the cysteine, ends with the phenylalanine, and has 16 residues. The retained sequence is limited to the CDR3, 48 bases, with the frame set at the first base.

Using the deep immunoSEQ assay, multiplex PCR amplified TCR CDR3 regions from genomic DNA. Extracted genomic DNA from each cell subset was distributed evenly across all wells of several immunoSEQ 96-well plates, and each plate was treated as a replicate. For sorted subsets, around 200 ng genomic DNA, equal to approximately 30,000 T cell genomes, was loaded into each replicate PCR. Purified libraries were measured with a Qubit 3.0 fluorometer, size-checked on a Bioanalyzer 2100, and measured again with the KAPA Library Quantification kit. A separate single-read 150-cycle Illumina NextSeq 550 flow cell was used to sequence each immunoSEQ 96-well plate. In the paper's pipeline: Because only junctional sequences without quality scores were contained in the immunoSEQ output, filtering matching that applied to full-length reads could not be performed. Sequences were annotated with PyIR, a Python wrapper for IgBLAST v1.9, and V/J genes and CDR3 were assigned using IMGT germline references. Reads were removed for weak V/J assignments (E-value above 1e-6), missing CDR3, stop codons, out-of-frame junctions, or ambiguous translated residues. V3J clonotypes were defined as sequences sharing an identical inferred V gene, J gene, and CDR3 amino acid sequence. Percentage overlap between repertoires was calculated by dividing the number of shared unique clonotypes by the size of the smaller repertoire. Repertoire richness was assessed with RTK rarefaction, the Chao1 estimator, and Recon v2.1 estimates of unobserved clonotypes. For all TCRbeta clonotypes obtained by the gDNA method from a handful of donors, generation probabilities were computed with OLGA. TCRdb holds this immuneACCESS table with in-frame rearrangements only. Some clones are missing; in checked studies, unresolved V genes explain under half, and the rest has no known cause. Clone size and the V and J calls come from that table; the DNA yielded D and trimming. For this sample the table gives more than 2,000,000 clones, of which approximately 93% were detected only once. The ten largest clonotypes hold 0.39% of the sample.

The chain is made from TRBV18 and TRBJ2-2, with TRBD1 perhaps the D gene, on 6 matching bases. Material: naive CD4+ T cells from PBMCs. The cell subset or site label, as the study defines it: CD45RA+ positively selected. This receptor was taken from a man between 18 and 35 years old in good health. Some clones in this sample may be carry-over from other donors' samples. At the DNA level, the sequence is TGTGCCAGCTCACCGCCCGACAGGCGGAACACCGGGGAGCTGTTTTTT. Its product reads: CASSPPDRRNTGELFF.